This TCR beta chain originates from a study of T-cell memory formation after mild COVID-19. Study-level information: TCR clusters mostly belonged to single donors. Whole-study findings and limits: Pre-infection memory harbored some responding clones, suggesting cross-reactive memory joined.

This clonotype was picked up a small number of times. The antigen is unknown. The junction and the germline gene differ at one end; a read error may be behind it. The CDR3 has 16 amino acids. Germline values: CDR1 SGHRS, CDR2 YFSETQ. TCRdb passed the 5' RACE reads through MiXCR, listing each CDR3 protein once. The sample has 200,000 to 250,000 distinct CDR3 sequences, more than 8% seen once. This chain joins TRBV5-1 and TRBJ2-1, with D possibly being TRBD2 (7 bases). This sequence originates from a young man who had mild COVID-19 (a few samples of this study predate the infection). Cell type and time point are not known. Sequencing was performed on PBMCs or a T cell subset sorted from them (not recorded which). CDR3 sequence reads: CASRLEGGAGYNEQFF. CDR3 nucleotide sequence: TGCGCCAGCAGGTTGGAAGGGGGGGCTGGTTACAATGAGCAGTTCTTC.